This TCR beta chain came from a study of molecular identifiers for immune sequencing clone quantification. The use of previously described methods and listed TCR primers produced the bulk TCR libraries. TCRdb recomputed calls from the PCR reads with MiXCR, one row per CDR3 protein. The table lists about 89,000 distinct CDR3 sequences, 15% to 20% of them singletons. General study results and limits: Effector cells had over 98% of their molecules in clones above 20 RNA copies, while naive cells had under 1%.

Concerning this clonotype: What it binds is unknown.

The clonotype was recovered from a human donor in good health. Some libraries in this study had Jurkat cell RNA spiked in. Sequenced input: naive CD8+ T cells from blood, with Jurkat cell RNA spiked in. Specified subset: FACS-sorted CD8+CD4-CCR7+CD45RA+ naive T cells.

The CDR3 here is CAWSVGAGITEAFF. The CDR3 nucleotides read TGTGCCTGGAGTGTAGGGGCTGGGATCACTGAAGCTTTCTTT. This chain links TRBV30 with TRBJ1-1; a weak D match, TRBD1 (5 bases). The ends were cut back, 0 bases at V and 4 bases at J, with 12 bases in the middle. From germline, CDR1 is GTSNPN and CDR2 SVGIG (reference sequence). This CDR3 is 14 amino acids long.